Sequencing of this TCR beta chain was carried out in a study of T cell responses to AZD1222 COVID-19 vaccine. Germline CDR1 is MDHEN and CDR2 is SYDVKM. V was clipped by 4 bases and J by 4 bases; unmatched bases: 8. The CDR3 runs 16 residues. Sequenced by immunoSEQ multiplex PCR; TCRdb stores in-frame clones only, minus some. Here the sample spans more than 110,000 clones, 93% being singletons. Whole-study results and caveats: Baseline testing showed seropositivity in only six or seven AZD1222 recipients. Targeting of unmutated variant regions was reportedly seen in nearly half of spike-specific TCRs. Donor demographics were predominantly white British with a female majority; clonal diversity may be underestimated.

As to this clone: Its specificity is unknown.

This material consisted of peripheral blood, taken on day 0 of AZD1222 vaccination. J is TRBJ2-2 and V is TRBV28; TRBD2 agrees at 8 bases. This TCR derives from an adult in good health. This CDR3 is CASSSLAELITGELFF. DNA of the CDR3: TGTGCCAGCAGTTCACTAGCGGAGCTGATCACCGGGGAGCTGTTTTTT.